This T cell receptor (beta chain) was documented in a study of technical replicates of blood from several donors. Data came from immunoSEQ multiplex PCR; TCRdb stores just in-frame clones and leaves some out. The sample has fewer than 100,000 clones, about 89% seen once. The CDR3 runs 14 residues. V lost 3 bases to trimming and J lost 3 bases; unmatched junction nucleotides: 5. From germline, CDR1 is SNHLY and CDR2 FYNNEI. Source material: T cells isolated from PBMCs. V is TRBV2 and J is TRBJ2-7; 7 bases line up with TRBD1. The TCR was taken from a human donor in good health. The CDR3 DNA follows: TGTGCCAGCAGTGAGCGGCAGGGGGACTACGAGCAGTACTTC. Protein product: CASSERQGDYEQYF.